The 20 T cell receptor beta chains given below trace back to one sample, sequenced in a study of cytomegalovirus exposure and HLA in healthy donors. The PCR employed 60 Vbeta primers together with 13 Jbeta primers. Using immunoSEQ multiplex PCR, the repertoire was profiled, and TCRdb retains in-frame clones only, with some absent. The data show approximately 130,000 clones, roughly 80% seen once. The sequenced sample was PBMCs. The source is a girl aged 2 to 10 in good health and CMV-seronegative.

The genes are TRBV7-8 and TRBJ2-5; TRBD2 matches 7 bases. The J call may be faulty, since TRBJ2-7 better matches the DNA end. The germline V gene has CDR1 SGHVS and CDR2 FQNEAQ. This CDR3 spans 13 amino acids. CDR3 protein: CASSVGGSYEQYF. CDR3 nucleotide sequence: TGTGCCAGCAGCGTCGGCGGGAGCTACGAGCAGTACTTC.

This clone appeared a single time. The CDR3 bases are TGTGCCAGCAGCGCAGGCGGGACTAGCGGGAGAGGTCGTGAGCAGTTCTTC. Its translation: CASSAGGTSGRGREQFF. This chain links TRBV9 with TRBJ2-1, with 14 bases lining up with TRBD2. The CDR3 loop spans 17 amino acids. After removal of 3 bases from V and 9 bases from J, the junction contained 11 bases not matched to a gene. The germline CDR1 and CDR2 sequences are SGDLS and YYNGEE. Complete variable domain (other parts from reference TRBV9 and TRBJ2-1): DSGVTQTPKHLITATGQRVTLRCSPRSGDLSVYWYQQSLDQGLQFLIQYYNGEERAKGNILERFSAQQFPDLHSELNLSSLELGDSALYFCASSAGGTSGRGREQFFGPGTRLTVL.

This clone turned up a few times. V is TRBV4-3 and J is TRBJ2-7, with no clear D. The CDR3 has 13 amino acids. Germline values: CDR1 LGHNA, CDR2 YSLEER. Trimming took off 3 bases at V and 6 bases at J, with 12 bases between the two ends. As DNA, the CDR3 is TGCGCCAGCAGCCAGGAGATTCTGGGCGAGCAGTACTTC. Translation gives CASSQEILGEQYF.

V gene TRBV18 combines with J gene TRBJ2-7; 10 nucleotides match TRBD2. The V gene end was trimmed by 5 bases and the J gene end by 6 bases; junction bases not matched to a gene: 7. The CDR3 length is 14 residues. Germline loops: CDR1 KGHSH, CDR2 LQKENI. Written as DNA, the CDR3 is TGTGCCAGCTCAGCAAGCGGGAGGGCCTCCGAGCAGTACTTC. Protein sequence: CASSASGRASEQYF.

The chain joins TRBV6-5 to TRBJ1-1, with D uncertain. The V end was cut by 0 bases, the J end by 0 bases, with 11 bases between. In germline, CDR1 is MNHEY, CDR2 SVGAGI. This CDR3 has 16 residues. The CDR3 region has the DNA TGTGCCAGCAGTTACTCGGTAGGACTTATGAACACTGAAGCTTTCTTT. Amino acid sequence: CASSYSVGLMNTEAFF.

This clone was observed once. This chain uses TRBV25-1 with TRBJ1-5; 8 bases map to TRBD1. The CDR3 sequence is 16 residues long. CDR1 is MGHDK and CDR2 is SYGVNS in the germline V gene. V shed 6 bases and J 9 bases; nucleotides not matched to a gene: 16. The CDR3 loop is CASSDMSGQVDRPQHF. CDR3 DNA: TGTGCCAGCAGCGATATGTCGGGACAGGTGGACCGGCCCCAGCATTTT.

The V call is TRBV19, the J call TRBJ1-5; TRBD1 agrees at 9 bases. V dropped 8 bases and J dropped 5; count of bases not matched to a gene: 7. The CDR3 runs to 14 residues. Germline V lookup: CDR1 LNHDA, CDR2 SQIVND (reference sequence). The CDR3 DNA sequence: TGTGCCAGTCACCGGGACAGGGACCATCAGCCCCAGCATTTT. It encodes CASHRDRDHQPQHF.

The chain combines TRBV5-5 with TRBJ2-2, with TRBD1 as a possible D gene (5 bases). With 7 bases removed from V and 4 bases from J, the gap between germline ends came to 14 bases. The germline V gene has CDR1 SGHKS and CDR2 YYEKEE (reference sequence). The CDR3 loop spans 14 amino acids. CDR3 amino acids: CASYWTQITGELFF. The DNA for the CDR3 is TGTGCCAGCTATTGGACACAAATCACCGGGGAGCTGTTTTTT.

This chain connects TRBV5-1 to TRBJ2-3; TRBD2 is a possible D gene (6 bases). This CDR3 has 20 residues. Trimming removed 0 bases at V and 0 bases at J, with 23 bases between. Per the germline V gene, CDR1 is SGHRS and CDR2 is YFSETQ. The CDR3: CASSLAEAATLAISTDTQYF. In nucleotides, the CDR3 is TGCGCCAGCAGCTTGGCGGAGGCAGCCACTCTAGCGATTAGCACAGATACGCAGTATTTT.

This chain connects TRBV5-1 to TRBJ1-5; D is uncertain. The CDR3 has 15 amino acids. From germline, CDR1 is SGHRS and CDR2 YFSETQ. The V gene lost 0 bases and the J gene lost 0 bases, with 7 bases spanning the gap. CDR3 loop: CASSLGGLSNQPQHF. In nucleotides, the CDR3 is TGCGCCAGCAGCTTGGGAGGACTTAGCAATCAGCCCCAGCATTTT.

The chain carries TRBV5-1 and TRBJ2-1; 8 bases agree with TRBD2. The CDR3 sequence is 15 residues long. CDR1 SGHRS and CDR2 YFSETQ come from the germline V gene. J lost 4 bases, V lost 1 base, and 4 bases had no gene match. The CDR3 sequence is CASSLTSGEYNEQFF. In DNA, the CDR3 is TGCGCCAGCAGCTTGACTAGCGGAGAGTACAATGAGCAGTTCTTC.

The chain joins TRBV4-1 to TRBJ2-2; 8 bases map to TRBD2. The V segment lost 3 bases and the J segment 5 bases; nucleotides outside the gene matches: 2. The V gene's germline CDR1 is MGHRA and CDR2 YSYEKL. The length of the CDR3 is 14 residues. This chain's CDR3 is CASSQSGGTGELFF. The CDR3 DNA follows: TGCGCCAGCAGCCAGTCGGGAGGGACCGGGGAGCTGTTTTTT.

The rearrangement links TRBV6-1 to TRBJ2-3; D is possibly TRBD2 (6 bases). CDR1 and CDR2 (germline): MNHNS, SASEGT. Trimming removed 0 bases at V and 1 base at J, with 14 bases between. There are 17 residues in the CDR3. The CDR3 DNA reads as TGTGCCAGCAGTGAAGCTCGCTTGCCGGGGGGCACAGATACGCAGTATTTT. Its translation: CASSEARLPGGTDTQYF.

V is TRBV6-5 and J is TRBJ2-1; D is possibly TRBD2 (7 bases). CDR1 and CDR2 (germline): MNHEY, SVGAGI. Trimming took off 2 bases at V and 7 bases at J, with 18 bases between the two ends. This CDR3 has 16 amino acids. Written as DNA, the CDR3 is TGTGCCAGCAGTTACATCGGGCGGGGGCCTCGTAATGAGCAGTTCTTC. Protein: CASSYIGRGPRNEQFF.

V is TRBV18 and J is TRBJ2-7, with 10 bases aligning to TRBD1. Germline CDR1 KGHSH, CDR2 LQKENI. The V and J ends lost 0 bases and 0 bases, in that order; junction bases with no gene match: 11. The CDR3 length is 19 residues. The CDR3 loop reads CASSPPHGRRTGGSYEQYF. CDR3 nucleotides: TGTGCCAGCTCACCACCCCATGGGAGGAGGACAGGGGGCTCCTACGAGCAGTACTTC.

The rearrangement joins TRBV21-1 to TRBJ1-1; no check of the table's D call, TRBD1, against the DNA was made. TRBV21-1 is classified as a pseudogene. CDR3 length: 18 residues. CDR3 sequence: CASSKAPTRTGRDTEAFF. In DNA, the CDR3 is TGTGCCAGCAGCAAAGCACCGACTCGGACAGGGAGGGACACTGAAGCTTTCTTT.

The CDR3 spells CASSFGYSNSPLHF. CDR3 in DNA: TGTGCCAGCAGCTTCGGGTATTCCAATTCACCCCTCCACTTT. V is TRBV7-2 and J is TRBJ1-6; D not resolved. The length of the CDR3 is 14 residues. V lost 3 bases to trimming and J lost 7 bases, with 10 bases between them. Germline-derived CDR1 and CDR2 are SGHTA and FQGNSA.

V gene TRBV7-8 combines with J gene TRBJ2-1; 9 nucleotides match TRBD2. The CDR3 has 17 amino acids. V gave up 5 bases and J gave up 6 bases; unmatched junction bases: 14. Germline CDR1 reads SGHVS; CDR2 reads FQNEAQ. The CDR3 spells CASSPMGGGAIINEQFF. The CDR3 nucleotides read TGTGCCAGCAGCCCGATGGGCGGGGGGGCCATAATCAATGAGCAGTTCTTC.

The chain links TRBV11-2 to TRBJ2-1; the match to TRBD2 covers 10 bases. The ends lost 5 bases at V and 8 bases at J; junction bases unmatched: 12. Germline V CDR1 and CDR2: SGHAT, FQNNGV. The CDR3 length is 16 residues. The CDR3 region is CASSRYVAGGLDEQFF. In DNA, the CDR3 is TGTGCCAGCAGCAGATACGTAGCGGGAGGCCTTGATGAGCAGTTCTTC.

The V call is TRBV4-3, the J call TRBJ1-5; D is perhaps TRBD1 (5 bases). The CDR3 runs to 15 residues. Looked up from germline, CDR1 is LGHNA and CDR2 is YSLEER. The V end was cut by 1 base, the J end by 5 bases, with 12 bases between. The CDR3 loop reads CASSQGTSPYQPQHF. The CDR3 DNA reads TGCGCCAGCAGCCAAGGGACAAGTCCATATCAGCCCCAGCATTTT.